This T cell receptor (beta chain) emerged from a study of OX40 agonist ivuxolimab in advanced cancers. Turning to the study itself: Patients were given ivuxolimab, an antibody that agonizes OX40 (CD134). Partial response was recorded in three patients: one hepatocellular carcinoma and two cutaneous melanoma cases.

This clone was picked up a small number of times. Its antigen is still unknown. Method: immunoSEQ multiplex PCR; TCRdb's copy keeps in-frame clones and lacks some. Of approximately 100,000 clones listed, about nine tenths are singletons. Study-wide results and caveats: Dosing at 0.1 to 3.0 mg/kg was accompanied by clonal expansion of CD4+ and CD8+ blood T cells by week 6.

CDR1 is SGDLS and CDR2 is YYNGEE in the germline V gene. This CDR3 is 15 amino acids long. V lost 4 bases, J lost 6 bases, and 17 bases lay in between. This TCR derives from an adult with an advanced solid tumor such as melanoma, head and neck, liver or kidney cancer. This sequence joins TRBV9 and TRBJ1-5, with D possibly TRBD1 on 6 matching bases. This material consisted of CD4+ or CD8+ T cells sorted from blood, taken in a trial of the OX40 agonist ivuxolimab. CDR3 protein: CASSPGALRGQPQHF. Written as DNA, the CDR3 is TGTGCCAGCAGCCCGGGGGCCCTTCGAGGTCAGCCCCAGCATTTT.